One TCR beta chain is described in this entry. This entry is derived from a study of blood T cell repertoires in COVID-19. The CDR3 covers 17 residues. The J segment lost 3 bases and the V segment lost 2 bases, leaving 10 bases of the junction unmatched. Germline CDR1 and CDR2: SGHAT and FQNNGV. Repertoires were generated with immunoSEQ multiplex PCR, while TCRdb's copy carries only in-frame clones and drops some. This table holds 100,000 to 150,000 clones, around 89% found once. The TCR comes from a man in his fifties or sixties with active or convalescent COVID-19. Input material: peripheral blood. This chain joins TRBV11-2 and TRBJ2-1; 7 nucleotides align to TRBD2. The CDR3 nucleotides read TGTGCCAGCAGCTTAAGTAGGCCGAGCGGGATCTACAATGAGCAGTTCTTC. It yields the protein CASSLSRPSGIYNEQFF.